This TCR beta chain was recovered during a study of cytomegalovirus exposure and HLA in healthy donors (TCRdb year 2017). Background for the entire study: According to an earlier analysis of several hundred of the donors, 200 million or so T cells yielded 117 million unique TCR beta sequences and roughly 280 Gb of sequence data. A later genetic analysis took genome-wide SNP genotypes for about 55% of the roughly 670 donors and used that subset as a discovery cohort. A handful of DR-DQ haplotypes were handled as single units for association and clustering because linkage in the cohort was strong. Using immunosequencing, the study profiled T cell repertoires from 640 or so subjects and related those repertoires to cytomegalovirus serostatus. Rather than using new phenotypic data, the later analysis identified candidate immune exposures from TCR beta sequences and from how often those sequences occurred across donors. The number of typed donors differed by locus: roughly 629-630 for A, B, C, DRB1 and DQB1; some 540 for DQA1; around 610 for DPA1; and roughly 490 for DPB1. Besides the first cohort of roughly 640 subjects, a separate validation cohort made up of 120 different subjects was used. Of the roughly 410 genotyped donors, 81% were placed in the genetic ancestry cluster associated with self-reported Caucasian donors. HLA typing included class I and class II loci at four-digit resolution. High-throughput TCR immunosequencing, statistical association of individual TCRs with disease status, and machine learning were combined to predict cytomegalovirus infection status. A later analysis re-analyzed previously published TCR beta repertoires from approximately 670 donors and added high-resolution HLA genotyping to study TCR occurrence patterns. Across about 370 genotyped donors of the cohort, an average of approximately 220,000 unique TCR beta nucleotide sequences per donor were sequenced, and around 19% of those sequences were non-productive. All discovery cohort repertoires had been generated using a single sequencing platform. Donor age, sex, ethnicity and CMV serostatus were compiled together with the repertoire data. About 280 gigabases of sequencing data and 75 million to 85 million unique TCR sequences made up an early release that covered approximately 650 HLA-typed donors. In an earlier analysis of 500 to 650 of the donors, high-throughput TCR beta sequencing was used to judge whether each TCR beta V gene segment behaved as functional or pseudogenic. The study was designed to test whether signatures of past pathogen exposure could be identified by cataloging public T cell receptors.

The cohort was made up of 500 to 800 healthy bone marrow donors. All cohort members were sampled while nominally healthy, although unrecorded immune exposures were likely present. The donor tested CMV seropositive and was one of the 289 seropositive cohort members. A peripheral blood sample was collected from each donor, and TCR beta sequencing was performed on peripheral blood mononuclear cells. Genomic DNA was extracted from the blood cell samples with the Qiagen DNeasy Blood Extraction Kit. V lost 5 bases and J lost 6 bases, and the count of bases not matched to a germline gene is 8. The CDR3, cysteine through phenylalanine, is 15 amino acids long. Of all the DNA, just the CDR3 is kept, 45 bases in frame from base 1. CDR1 PRHDT and CDR2 FYEKMQ are derived from the germline V gene (reference sequence). Remarks on this clone: The target of this receptor is not known. No quality values exist for individual bases; no much larger clone is one base distant.

The method behind the library was the immunoSEQ multiplex PCR assay. For the multiplex PCR, a mixture combining 60 forward primers for TCR Vbeta segments and 13 reverse primers for TCR Jbeta segments was used. A multiplex PCR assay on genomic DNA amplified the CDR3 region of rearranged TCR beta genes. The Illumina HiSeq System was used to sequence the amplified TCR beta libraries as 87-base-pair reads. The paper's data handling went like this. In a later analysis, some 80 million unique TCR beta chains were counted across the roughly 670 repertoires, and roughly 11 million of these chains were shared by at least two donors. Raw reads were error-corrected and collapsed into unique sequences with a nearest-neighbor algorithm that merged closely related sequences to remove PCR and sequencing errors. Alignment of CDR3 sequences to IMGT reference sequences was used to assign V, D and J gene segments. For a sequence to be retained, at least a six-nucleotide match to both a V gene segment and a J gene segment was required. Rearrangements were classified as productive when the CDR3 lacked stop codons and remained in frame with V and J, and all other rearrangements were classified as non-productive. CDR3 was defined by IMGT convention, running from the second conserved V-encoded cysteine to the conserved J-encoded phenylalanine. Sequences without an unambiguous match to a single V gene segment were excluded from the earlier analysis of 450 to 750 of the donors. An earlier analysis of a few hundred of the donors called V segments functional above 56.7% productive rearrangements and segregating when the between-donor standard deviation exceeded 5%. A statistical classification framework was built to diagnose cytomegalovirus status from the catalog of TCR beta chain sequences. V and J gene assignment, in a later analysis, came from comparing TCR nucleotide sequences with IMGT/GENE-DB human TR gene sequences. A later analysis assigned CDR3 sequences and most-parsimonious VDJ recombination scenarios with the TCRdist pipeline. In a later analysis, each TCR beta chain was defined by its CDR3 amino acid sequence together with its V-gene family, and reads lacking a unique V-gene family were excluded. A later analysis removed 600 or so highly shared, low-generation-probability nucleotide sequences to deal with suspected cross-contamination and a sequencing artifact. In a later analysis, a clonal expansion index for each public chain was calculated from normalized within-repertoire ranks of inferred template counts. In a later analysis, generation probabilities were computed using a VDJ recombination model fitted to out-of-frame rearrangements, and the results were checked against IGoR. In a later analysis, hypergeometric tests were used to score TCR-TCR, TCR-HLA and TCR-CMV co-occurrence, with a repertoire-size bias correction applied to TCR pairs. False discovery rates were estimated in a later analysis by permuting HLA or CMV assignments 20 times. In a later analysis, co-occurring TCRs were grouped with DBSCAN, and TCRdist sequence similarity was added when clustering was performed within HLA-allele-positive subsets. Repertoires with fewer than 30,000 or more than 120,000 public chains were left out of co-occurrence clustering, as were five repertoires with anomalous nucleotide sharing. The immuneACCESS repertoire file appears here via TCRdb, limited to in-frame rearrangements. These files lack a portion of the clones; in checked studies, under half of the deficit traces to unresolved V genes, and the cause of the others is not known. V and J calls plus clone size are reproduced from that table; the DNA served to infer D and trimming. The sample table shows about 110,000 clones, and around 73% are seen once. The ten largest clonotypes hold 5% to 5.5% of the sample.

Paper-wide results and their limitations: Specific HLA alleles were associated with over 15,000 TCR beta sequences at a false discovery rate of 0.05 in a later analysis. A further reported finding was that TCR beta sequences accurately predicted the HLA-A and HLA-B alleles for most subjects in the first cohort. A later analysis found that most CMV-associated TCR beta chains appeared HLA-restricted, with HLA associations seemingly driven largely by CMV exposure. In a later analysis, TCR association rates were found to vary across HLA loci, with the most associated TCRs seen for DRB1 alleles and the fewest for HLA-C alleles. It was suggested by the authors that the approach could potentially be generalized to other disease states and immunological phenotypes. Sequencing depth was assumed to be roughly uniform across donors in the presence/absence analyses, though that assumption may not hold. Linkage disequilibrium might explain the correlated functional status among segregating V segments, but an unknown experimental factor could not be excluded. According to a later analysis, parvovirus B19, influenza, CMV and Epstein-Barr virus appeared linked to several top co-occurrence clusters. Because counts were too low, about 18 rarely observed V segments, including chromosome 9 orphons, were excluded from the earlier analysis of 587 of the donors. In a later genetic analysis, a missense DCLRE1C variant was associated with V-gene and J-gene trimming of TCR beta chains, and the association was replicated in an independent cohort. Some IMGT-functional V segments, including TRBV6-2 and TRBV6-3, could not be distinguished by the 87-base-pair reads and were therefore excluded. In the study, some 160 TCR beta chains were listed as associated with cytomegalovirus. In vitro tests confirmed that a few of the cytomegalovirus-associated TCR beta chains recognize cytomegalovirus antigens. Most TCR sequences were seen in very few donors, while some public TCRs were found in many individuals. A cluster of highly shared sequence variants was judged likely to be a technical artifact of the sequencing pipeline. Because HLA typing was unavailable for some donors at each locus, only the typed subset was used in association tests. When HLA alleles, especially DR and DQ, strongly co-occurred, TCR associations were difficult to assign to individual alleles. In a later genetic analysis, fewer N-insertions in productive TCRs were reported among donors in an Asian-associated ancestry cluster than the roughly 700-donor mean. Broadly in line with IMGT annotations, most TCR beta V segments showed up in productive rearrangements about 87% or about 30% of the time in an earlier analysis of some 590 of the donors. In a later analysis, HLA-associated TCR beta chains showed more clonal expansion and lower generation probabilities than non-associated chains that were equally common. Cytomegalovirus status was reported to be diagnosed by the classifier with high specificity and sensitivity in both the original and validation cohorts. In this cohort, only TCR beta chains were sequenced, and detectable features were limited by the absence of alpha or paired-chain data. The only immune exposure information available for the cohort was CMV serostatus.

Sequences were obtained from PBMCs. This receptor chain uses TRBV13 and TRBJ2-1, with 9 bases aligning to TRBD2. The TCR originated in a woman in her twenties or thirties in good health and CMV-seropositive. The CDR3 protein is CASSLGLAFVNEQFF. The nucleotide sequence is given as TGTGCCAGCAGCCTTGGACTAGCGTTTGTCAATGAGCAGTTCTTC.